This T cell receptor (beta chain) is drawn from a study of cytomegalovirus exposure and HLA in healthy donors (dated by TCRdb to the late 2010s). At the level of the whole study: An earlier analysis of several hundred of the donors reported approximately 270 Gb of sequence data and 117 million unique TCR beta sequences from 150 million to 200 million T cells. Approximately 310 gigabases of sequencing data and around 90 million unique TCR sequences made up an early release that covered around 640 HLA-typed donors. Among the roughly 400 genotyped donors, 81% belonged to the genetic ancestry cluster associated with self-reported Caucasian donors. The study aimed to test whether cataloging public T cell receptors could reveal signatures of past pathogen exposure. The T cell repertoires of several hundred subjects were profiled by immunosequencing and related to cytomegalovirus serostatus. In addition to the first cohort of 666 subjects, a separate validation cohort of about 120 different subjects was used. To predict cytomegalovirus infection status, the study brought together high-throughput TCR immunosequencing, statistical association of individual TCRs with disease status, and machine learning. In a later analysis, previously published TCR beta repertoires from 600 to 850 donors were re-analyzed and high-resolution HLA genotyping was added so that TCR occurrence patterns could be studied. Rather than using new phenotypic data, the later analysis identified candidate immune exposures from TCR beta sequences and from how often those sequences occurred across donors. In an earlier analysis of about 590 of the donors, high-throughput TCR beta sequencing was used to judge whether each TCR beta V gene segment behaved as functional or pseudogenic. Donor age, sex, ethnicity and CMV serostatus were compiled together with the repertoire data. In a later genetic analysis, genome-wide SNP genotypes for about 65% of the roughly 670 donors were used, and that subset was treated as a discovery cohort. All discovery cohort repertoires had been generated using a single sequencing platform. HLA typing included class I and class II loci at four-digit resolution. The number of donors typed differed by locus, with 629-630 for A, B, C, DRB1 and DQB1, 522 for DQA1, 600 to 610 for DPA1, and about 450 for DPB1. Several DR-DQ haplotypes were handled as single units for association and clustering, since linkage in the cohort was strong. Among about 360 genotyped donors of the cohort, an average of approximately 230,000 unique TCR beta nucleotide sequences were sequenced per donor, around 20% of them non-productive. Results the study describes overall, beyond this receptor: Across donors, most TCR sequences were observed very rarely, whereas some public TCRs were present in many individuals. Several of the top co-occurrence clusters appeared to be linked to parvovirus B19, influenza, CMV and Epstein-Barr virus, according to a later analysis. Assigning TCR associations to individual alleles was difficult when HLA alleles, especially DR and DQ, strongly co-occurred. Three of the identified cytomegalovirus-associated TCR beta chains were confirmed in vitro to be specific for cytomegalovirus antigens. In a later analysis, the rate of TCR association differed among HLA loci, with DRB1 alleles having the most associated TCRs and HLA-C alleles having the fewest. A cluster of highly shared sequence variants was judged likely to represent a technical artifact of the sequencing pipeline. Linkage disequilibrium might explain the correlated functional status among segregating V segments, but an unknown experimental factor could not be excluded. In the study, around 150 TCR beta chains were listed as associated with cytomegalovirus. A later analysis found that most CMV-associated TCR beta chains appeared HLA-restricted, with HLA associations seemingly driven largely by CMV exposure. Only TCR beta chains were sequenced in this cohort, and the absence of alpha or paired-chain data limited detectable features. An earlier analysis of approximately 600 of the donors showed that most TCR beta V segments appeared in productive rearrangements either about 90% or about 30% of the time, which broadly matched IMGT annotations. The authors suggested that the approach could potentially be generalized to other disease states and immunological phenotypes. The classifier was reported to diagnose cytomegalovirus status with high specificity and sensitivity in both the original and validation cohorts. Because counts were too low, some 17 rarely observed V segments, including chromosome 9 orphons, were left out of the earlier analysis of a few hundred of the donors. In a later genetic analysis, fewer N-insertions in productive TCRs were reported among donors in an Asian-associated ancestry cluster than the 666-donor mean. HLA typing was unavailable for some donors at each locus, so association tests used only the typed subset. A further reported finding was that TCR beta sequences accurately predicted the HLA-A and HLA-B alleles for most subjects in the first cohort. Roughly uniform sequencing depth across donors was assumed in presence/absence analyses, although this assumption may not hold. A later analysis found that HLA-associated TCR beta chains were more clonally expanded and had lower generation probabilities than equally common non-associated chains. The only immune exposure information available for the cohort was CMV serostatus. Specific HLA alleles were associated with around 18,000 TCR beta sequences at a false discovery rate of 0.05 in a later analysis. A later genetic analysis associated a missense DCLRE1C variant with V-gene and J-gene trimming of TCR beta chains, and an independent cohort replicated the association.

In total, 666 healthy bone marrow donors made up the cohort. All cohort members were sampled while nominally healthy, although unrecorded immune exposures were likely present. The donor tested CMV seropositive, placing the donor among the 250 to 350 seropositive members of the cohort. A peripheral blood sample was provided by each donor, and peripheral blood mononuclear cells were used for TCR beta sequencing. Genomic DNA was extracted from the blood cell samples with the Qiagen DNeasy Blood Extraction Kit. About this clone itself: The antigen it binds to is not known. No quality values exist for individual bases; no much larger clone is one base distant.

Library preparation employed the immunoSEQ multiplex PCR assay. A mixture of 60 forward primers for TCR Vbeta segments and 13 reverse primers for TCR Jbeta segments was used in the multiplex PCR. The CDR3 region of rearranged TCR beta genes was amplified from genomic DNA with a multiplex PCR assay. The amplified TCR beta libraries were sequenced on the Illumina HiSeq System as 87-base-pair reads. As for how the authors treated the data: A later analysis tallied around 80 million unique TCR beta chains across the 666 repertoires, and some 10 million of those chains were shared by two or more donors. To remove PCR and sequencing errors, raw reads were error-corrected and collapsed into unique sequences using a nearest-neighbor algorithm that merged closely related sequences. V, D and J gene segments were assigned by aligning CDR3 sequences to IMGT reference sequences. For a sequence to be retained, a match of at least six nucleotides was required to both a V gene segment and a J gene segment. A rearrangement was called productive if the CDR3 had no stop codons and remained in frame with V and J, and every other rearrangement was called non-productive. CDR3 was defined by IMGT convention, running from the second conserved V-encoded cysteine to the conserved J-encoded phenylalanine. The earlier analysis of 500 to 650 of the donors excluded any sequence lacking an unambiguous match to a single V gene segment. In an earlier analysis of 587 of the donors, a V segment was called functional when productive rearrangements were above 56.7%, and segregating when the standard deviation between donors exceeded 5%. A statistical classification framework was developed to diagnose cytomegalovirus status using the catalog of TCR beta chain sequences. A later analysis assigned V and J genes by comparing TCR nucleotide sequences with IMGT/GENE-DB human TR gene sequences. In a later analysis, CDR3 sequences and most-parsimonious VDJ recombination scenarios were assigned using the TCRdist pipeline. In a later analysis, each TCR beta chain was defined by its CDR3 amino acid sequence together with its V-gene family, and reads lacking a unique V-gene family were excluded. A later analysis removed 592 highly shared, low-generation-probability nucleotide sequences to deal with suspected cross-contamination and a sequencing artifact. In a later analysis, a clonal expansion index for each public chain was calculated from normalized within-repertoire ranks of inferred template counts. A later analysis computed generation probabilities with a VDJ recombination model fitted to out-of-frame rearrangements, and checked the results against IGoR. Hypergeometric tests were used in a later analysis to score TCR-TCR, TCR-HLA and TCR-CMV co-occurrence, with a repertoire-size bias correction applied to the TCR pairs. In a later analysis, false discovery rates were estimated by permuting HLA or CMV assignments 20 times. In a later analysis, co-occurring TCRs were grouped using DBSCAN, and TCRdist sequence similarity was added for clustering within HLA-allele-positive subsets. Repertoires with fewer than 30,000 or more than 120,000 public chains, plus five repertoires with anomalous nucleotide sharing, were excluded from co-occurrence clustering. What TCRdb holds here is the immuneACCESS table cut down to in-frame rearrangements. Part of the clones is not present; checked against another copy, under half of the missing clones reflect an unresolved V gene, and the others are unexplained. V, J and clone size are those of that table, while D and trimming were read from the DNA. The sample table holds about 61,000 clones, of which more than 70% were seen once. Roughly 51% of the sample rests with the top ten.

Sequenced material: PBMCs. This sequence was found in a man in his forties or fifties in good health and CMV-seropositive.

The nucleotides read TGTGCCAGCAGCCAAGATCCCCGGGATTACTCTGGAAACACCATATATTTT. Translation gives CASSQDPRDYSGNTIYF. The sequence is built from TRBV4-2 and TRBJ1-3, with the D gene not confidently named. At the junction V is shortened by 0 bases and J by 0 bases, with 12 bases in between. The CDR3 spans 17 residues, from the cysteine through the phenylalanine. The read is trimmed to its CDR3 DNA, 51 bases read in frame from base 1. CDR1 is given as LGHNA and CDR2 as YNFKEQ, both from the germline V gene.